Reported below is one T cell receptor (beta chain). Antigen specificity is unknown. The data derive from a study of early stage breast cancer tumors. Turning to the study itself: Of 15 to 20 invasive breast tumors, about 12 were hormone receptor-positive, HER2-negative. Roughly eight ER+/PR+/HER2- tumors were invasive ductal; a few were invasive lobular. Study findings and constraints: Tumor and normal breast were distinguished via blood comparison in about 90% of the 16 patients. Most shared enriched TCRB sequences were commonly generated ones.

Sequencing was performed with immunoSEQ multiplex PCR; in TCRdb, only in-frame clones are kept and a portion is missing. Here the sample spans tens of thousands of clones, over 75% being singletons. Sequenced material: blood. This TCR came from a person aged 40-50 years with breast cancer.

CDR3 sequence: CASSLGQGAWETQYF. CDR3 DNA sequence: TGTGCCAGCAGCTTGGGCCAGGGGGCCTGGGAGACCCAGTACTTC. The chain joins TRBV5-8 to TRBJ2-5; TRBD1 agrees at 8 bases. The J segment lost 5 bases and the V segment lost 0 bases, leaving 6 bases of the junction unmatched. The CDR3 covers 15 residues. Germline assignment: CDR1 SGHTS and CDR2 YDEGEE. Complete variable domain (other parts from reference TRBV5-8 and TRBJ2-5): EAGVTQSPTHLIKTRGQQATLRCSPISGHTSVYWYQQALGLGLQFLLWYDEGEERNRGNFPPRFSGRQFPNYSSELNVNALELEDSALYLCASSLGQGAWETQYFGPGTRLLVL.